This T cell receptor beta chain was identified in a study of blood T cell repertoires in COVID-19. The wider study: The samples span acute and convalescent COVID-19 from the United States, Italy and Spain. Sources were T cells, B-cell-depleted T cells, or PBMCs; the material itself was cDNA or gDNA.

Original handling: Nucleated cell number was recorded as an estimate derived from reference gene primer amplification. Method: immunoSEQ multiplex PCR; TCRdb's copy keeps in-frame clones and lacks some. Clone size and the V and J calls come from that table; the DNA yielded D and trimming. The data hold approximately 180,000 clones, with roughly 84% observed a single time. Enrolled during active infection, Seattle patients were then followed longitudinally. This receptor was obtained from a person aged 70 to 85 with COVID-19, enrolled during active disease. What was sequenced was peripheral blood.

CDR3 residues: CASILAGVTGELFF. DNA for the CDR3: TGTGCCAGCATCCTAGCGGGGGTTACCGGGGAGCTGTTTTTT. This chain connects TRBV2 to TRBJ2-2; 10 bases are a match to TRBD2. Germline CDR1 is SNHLY and CDR2 is FYNNEI. V was clipped by 7 bases and J by 5 bases; unmatched bases: 4. This CDR3 region has 14 residues.